This T cell receptor beta chain was obtained from a study of T cell responses to AZD1222 COVID-19 vaccine. Study-wide points: There were mostly white British donors and more females than males, and clonal diversity was possibly underestimated.

Points on this clone: Its specificity is not known.

Germline CDR1 and CDR2: SGDLS and YYNGEE. V trimming: 7 bases; J trimming: 4 bases; junction bases outside the gene matches: 7. This CDR3 spans 15 amino acids. TCRdb's copy holds only in-frame clones and misses some; the assay was immunoSEQ multiplex PCR. The profile shows 150,000 or so clones, 94% of them singletons. V and J are TRBV9 and TRBJ2-1, with 11 bases identical to TRBD2. The sequenced sample was peripheral blood, obtained 28 days after the second AZD1222 dose. The receptor comes from an adult who received the AZD1222 COVID-19 vaccine. The CDR3 sequence is CASHSTSGTYNEQFF. DNA for the CDR3: TGTGCCAGCCACTCGACTAGCGGGACTTACAATGAGCAGTTCTTC.